Shown below are 7 T cell receptor beta chains from a single sample sequenced in a study of cytomegalovirus exposure and HLA in healthy donors. The primer mix had 60 Vbeta and 13 Jbeta primers. Generated by immunoSEQ multiplex PCR, the TCRdb table keeps only in-frame clones and is missing some. The sample holds more than 100,000 clones, around 86% seen once. Sequenced material: PBMCs. The source of these receptors is a man under 40 in good health and CMV-seronegative.

The CDR3 protein is CASSYSGQRVSYEQYF. The DNA for the CDR3 is TGTGCCAGCAGTTACTCGGGACAGAGAGTCTCCTACGAGCAGTACTTC. This chain connects TRBV6-6 to TRBJ2-7, with 7 nucleotides matching TRBD1. CDR1 is MNHNY and CDR2 is SVGAGI in the germline V gene (reference sequence). The CDR3 totals 16 residues. V was clipped by 0 bases and J by 0 bases; unmatched bases: 5.

This clone was observed once. J is TRBJ1-5 and V is TRBV5-1; possible D gene TRBD1, 5 bases. The ends were cut back, 0 bases at V and 9 bases at J, with 10 bases in the middle. The V gene's germline CDR1 is SGHRS and CDR2 YFSETQ. CDR3 size: 13 residues. The CDR3 DNA follows: TGCGCCAGCAGCTTGGGGCAGGGAGGGCCCCAGCATTTT. Translating it yields CASSLGQGGPQHF.

This sequence joins TRBV6-1 and TRBJ2-1; tentatively, D is TRBD2 (6 bases). Germline CDR1 reads MNHNS; CDR2 reads SASEGT. Deletions cut 6 bases from V and 8 bases from J, with 17 bases between. The length of the CDR3 is 14 residues. Here the CDR3 DNA reads TGTGCCAGCAGGCTTAATTTAGGGGACTATGAGCAGTTCTTC. It codes for CASRLNLGDYEQFF.

V usage is TRBV7-9 and J usage is TRBJ2-7; maybe TRBD1 (7 bases). This CDR3 spans 14 amino acids. V lost 5 bases, J lost 6 bases, and 17 bases lay in between. Germline CDR1 and CDR2: SEHNR and FQNEAQ (reference sequence). Here the CDR3 reads CASSRGQGVSEQYF. In DNA, the CDR3 is TGTGCCAGCAGCCGGGGGCAGGGGGTTAGCGAGCAGTACTTC.

The CDR3 DNA sequence: TGTGCCAGCAGTCCCCTCGGGGTGATCACAGATACGCAGTATTTT. Amino acid sequence: CASSPLGVITDTQYF. The V call is TRBV2, the J call TRBJ2-3; possible D gene TRBD2, 5 bases. Germline loops: CDR1 SNHLY, CDR2 FYNNEI. The CDR3 covers 15 residues. Between the trimmed V and J ends, which lost 5 bases and 2 bases, there was a span of 14 bases.

The chain uses TRBV27 and TRBJ1-1, with 10 bases identical to TRBD1. This CDR3 region has 16 residues. After removal of 2 bases from V and 3 bases from J, the junction contained 6 bases not matched to a gene. Germline V gene sequence: CDR1 MNHEY, CDR2 SMNVEV (reference sequence). The CDR3 DNA sequence: TGTGCCAGCAGTTTAAAGGGACAGGGGATGGACACTGAAGCTTTCTTT. Translating gives CASSLKGQGMDTEAFF.

The chain couples TRBV5-1 to TRBJ1-1, with 7 positions matching TRBD1. Germline assignment: CDR1 SGHRS and CDR2 YFSETQ. This CDR3 is 16 amino acids long. The V and J ends lost 0 bases and 1 base, in that order; junction bases with no gene match: 6. Here the CDR3 DNA reads TGCGCCAGCAGCTTGGGGCCAGGGGGGCCGAACACTGAAGCTTTCTTT. Translation: CASSLGPGGPNTEAFF.